This TCR beta chain was identified in a study of blood T cell repertoires in COVID-19. V was trimmed by 3 bases and J by 1 base, leaving 16 bases between them. CDR3 length: 17 residues. Germline CDR1 is SGHNT and CDR2 is YENEEA. The method was immunoSEQ multiplex PCR; TCRdb's version includes in-frame clones alone and lacks a portion of them. The repertoire holds roughly 100,000 clones, with about 78% as singletons. The material sequenced was peripheral blood. The receptor comes from a man aged 60 to 75 with active or convalescent COVID-19. J is TRBJ2-4 and V is TRBV11-3; TRBD1 is a possible D gene (6 bases). For the CDR3, the DNA is TGTGCCAGCAGCTTGGGGGTCTACACAGGGGCCAAAAACATTCAGTACTTC. This translates into CASSLGVYTGAKNIQYF.